The 32 T cell receptor beta chains reported below all come from one sample, sequenced in a study of cytomegalovirus exposure and HLA in healthy donors. This table comes from immunoSEQ multiplex PCR, and its TCRdb copy is limited to in-frame clones, with some not included. This table holds 85,000 to 95,000 clones, approximately 96% found once. Sequencing was done on a sample of PBMCs. The source is a man between 18 and 35 years old in good health and CMV-seronegative.

V is TRBV9 and J is TRBJ1-4, with D perhaps matching TRBD1 (6 bases). Germline values: CDR1 SGDLS, CDR2 YYNGEE. CDR3 length equals 14 residues. Between the trimmed V and J ends, which lost 4 bases and 4 bases, there was a span of 11 bases. CDR3 in amino acids: CASSSRTDNEKLFF. The DNA for the CDR3 is TGTGCCAGCAGCTCGAGGACAGATAATGAAAAACTGTTTTTT.

This sequence joins TRBV15 and TRBJ2-2; D gene unclear. The V end was cut by 7 bases, the J end by 0 bases, with 12 bases between. The CDR3 loop spans 15 amino acids. Germline V gene data show CDR1 as LNHNV and CDR2 as YYDKDF (reference sequence). The CDR3 region is CATKPLAANTGELFF. The CDR3 coding sequence is TGTGCCACCAAGCCATTGGCGGCGAACACCGGGGAGCTGTTTTTT. The full variable domain, rest sourced from reference TRBV15 and TRBJ2-2, is DAMVIQNPRYQVTQFGKPVTLSCSQTLNHNVMYWYQQKSSQAPKLLFHYYDKDFNNEADTPDNFQSRRPNTSFCFLDIRSPGLGDTAMYLCATKPLAANTGELFFGEGSRLTVL.

In the case of this clone: At one boundary the junction diverges from the germline segment, which might be a read error. The CDR3 DNA is TGTGCTAGCAGCTTAGCGTCCGAAGAGACCCAGTACTTC. This codes for CASSLASEETQYF. The rearrangement uses TRBV7-7 and TRBJ2-5, with a weak D call TRBD2 (5 bases). Germline assignment: CDR1 SSHAT and CDR2 FNYEAQ (reference sequence). CDR3 length: 13 residues.

The V and J genes are TRBV30 and TRBJ1-5; D call uncertain. CDR1 GTSNPN and CDR2 SVGIG come from the germline V gene (reference sequence). The CDR3 runs 17 residues. Trimming pared 0 bases from V and 0 bases from J, leaving 15 bases between. The CDR3 DNA follows: TGTGCCTGGAGTGTACCCCTCGGGAGCGTTAGCAATCAGCCCCAGCATTTT. Its translation: CAWSVPLGSVSNQPQHF.

This chain uses TRBV21-1 with TRBJ2-1; TRBD2, as called in the table, went unchecked against the DNA. TRBV21-1 is a recognized pseudogene. The CDR3 covers 17 residues. The CDR3 here is CASSKGAGLAGGNEQFF. DNA for the CDR3: TGTGCCAGCAGCAAAGGAGCCGGACTAGCGGGAGGCAATGAGCAGTTCTTC.

The sample holds one count of this clone. The chain uses TRBV9 and TRBJ2-2; 7 bases map to TRBD2. V lost 1 base, J lost 3 bases, and 9 bases stayed unmatched. Germline V lookup: CDR1 SGDLS, CDR2 YYNGEE. The CDR3 has 17 amino acids. CDR3 in amino acids: CASSVSSGGVHTGELFF. The CDR3 coding sequence is TGTGCCAGCAGCGTAAGTTCGGGGGGAGTTCACACCGGGGAGCTGTTTTTT.

This sequence joins TRBV27 and TRBJ1-1; possible D gene TRBD1, 5 bases. There are 13 residues in the CDR3. V dropped 2 bases and J dropped 1 base, with 5 bases sitting between them. Germline-derived CDR1 and CDR2 are MNHEY and SMNVEV (reference sequence). In DNA form, the CDR3 reads TGTGCCAGCAGTTTAACAGGGAACACTGAAGCTTTCTTT. Translating it yields CASSLTGNTEAFF.

The V and J genes are TRBV29-1 and TRBJ2-3; 11 nucleotides match TRBD2. The V gene's germline CDR1 is SQVTM and CDR2 ANQGSEA. Trimming took 7 bases from V and 6 from J; bases not matched to a gene: 0. CDR3 size: 11 residues. Written as DNA, the CDR3 is TGCAGCGGGACTAGCGGGGATACGCAGTATTTT. Protein sequence: CSGTSGDTQYF.

The rearrangement links TRBV7-9 to TRBJ1-4, with D possibly matching TRBD1 (5 bases). CDR1 is SEHNR and CDR2 is FQNEAQ in the germline V gene (reference sequence). This CDR3 is built from 14 residues. V was pared by 3 bases and J by 10 bases, with 15 bases between. CDR3 DNA: TGTGCCAGCAGCTTGAGAGACAGCCAGGCAAAACTGTTTTTT. It translates to CASSLRDSQAKLFF.

This clone was observed a single time. The chain combines TRBV6-5 with TRBJ2-3, with TRBD1 matching over 7 bases. CDR1 and CDR2 from the germline V gene are MNHEY and SVGAGI. V lost 0 bases, J lost 1 base, and 4 bases stayed unmatched. The CDR3 is 16 amino acids. The CDR3 DNA reads TGTGCCAGCAGTTACTCGCCCACAGGGGGCACAGATACGCAGTATTTT. It translates to CASSYSPTGGTDTQYF.

V is TRBV4-1 and J is TRBJ2-7; 7 bases are a match to TRBD1. There are 17 residues in the CDR3. Germline V gene data show CDR1 as MGHRA and CDR2 as YSYEKL. Trimming took 0 bases from V and 0 from J; bases not matched to a gene: 8. The DNA for the CDR3 is TGCGCCAGCAGCCAAGATCCGCCACAGGGGCCCTCCTACGAGCAGTACTTC. It encodes CASSQDPPQGPSYEQYF.

The chain employs TRBV28 and TRBJ1-1; 8 bases align to TRBD1. The CDR3 is 14 residues long. The ends lost 6 bases at V and 4 bases at J; junction bases unmatched: 7. Germline lookup yields CDR1 MDHEN and CDR2 SYDVKM. For the CDR3, the DNA is TGTGCCAGCAGACCCAGGACAGGGAGCACTGAAGCTTTCTTT. Translated, it gives CASRPRTGSTEAFF.

This clone was counted once. V usage is TRBV7-9 and J usage is TRBJ1-1; D unclear. Germline V gives CDR1 SEHNR, CDR2 FQNEAQ (reference sequence). V was shortened by 2 bases and J by 11 bases, with 15 bases between the two germline ends. This CDR3 has 13 amino acids. CDR3 sequence reads: CASSLTALGRAFF. CDR3 bases: TGTGCCAGCAGCTTAACGGCTCTAGGTAGGGCTTTCTTT.

The V gene is TRBV18, the J gene TRBJ1-4; tentatively, D is TRBD1 (5 bases). Trimming removed 4 bases from V and 3 bases from J, with 12 bases in between. CDR1 KGHSH and CDR2 LQKENI come from the germline V gene. The CDR3 loop spans 15 amino acids. The CDR3 loop reads CASSQGVSSNEKLFF. The CDR3, as DNA: TGTGCCAGCTCACAAGGGGTCTCATCTAATGAAAAACTGTTTTTT.

The chain has TRBV5-1 and TRBJ1-2; D is perhaps TRBD1 (5 bases). Germline assignment: CDR1 SGHRS and CDR2 YFSETQ. This CDR3 region has 14 residues. V was cut by 4 bases and J by 7 bases, with 17 bases left in between. The CDR3, as DNA: TGCGCCAGCAGCCCCGAAGGGGAAGTCGGTGGCTACACCTTC. It is translated as CASSPEGEVGGYTF.

This rearrangement joins TRBV7-2 to TRBJ2-7, with D unclear. Trimming removed 0 bases at V and 7 bases at J, with 16 bases between. The CDR3 runs to 15 residues. Germline V gives CDR1 SGHTA, CDR2 FQGNSA. The CDR3 protein is CASSLAPRLGSEQYV. CDR3 in DNA: TGTGCCAGCAGCTTAGCTCCTCGTCTCGGTTCGGAGCAGTACGTC.

The chain's CDR3 is CASSLDGRGGEKLFF. The CDR3 DNA reads as TGTGCCAGCAGCTTAGATGGCAGGGGCGGGGAAAAACTGTTTTTT. This rearrangement joins TRBV7-2 to TRBJ1-4, with D tentatively TRBD1 (6 bases). This CDR3 region has 15 residues. Germline-derived CDR1 and CDR2 are SGHTA and FQGNSA. V lost 1 base to trimming and J lost 8 bases, with 14 bases between them.

V usage is TRBV6-5 and J usage is TRBJ2-3; 8 bases are shared with TRBD1. The CDR3 is made up of 14 amino acids. Trimming at V came to 2 bases and at J to 7 bases, leaving 5 bases not matched to a gene. Germline V CDR1 and CDR2: MNHEY, SVGAGI. The CDR3 spells CASSYGQGPYTQYF. The CDR3 DNA follows: TGTGCCAGCAGTTACGGACAGGGACCATATACGCAGTATTTT.

This chain uses TRBV4-1 with TRBJ2-3, with TRBD2 identical over 7 bases. V lost 1 base and J lost 6; bases outside the gene matches: 10. Per germline, CDR1 MGHRA and CDR2 YSYEKL. This CDR3 region has 16 residues. CDR3 bases: TGCGCCAGCAGCCAAGTAGGCCAGCGGGATCGGGATACGCAGTATTTT. Translating it yields CASSQVGQRDRDTQYF.

This chain joins TRBV6-6 and TRBJ1-1, with D hard to call. CDR1 MNHNY and CDR2 SVGAGI come from the germline V gene (reference sequence). V was cut by 3 bases and J by 4 bases, with 9 bases left in between. This CDR3 contains 13 residues. The CDR3: CASSYEGTTEAFF. As DNA, the CDR3 is TGTGCCAGCAGTTATGAGGGTACCACTGAAGCTTTCTTT.

This chain links TRBV5-1 with TRBJ2-3; 7 bases agree with TRBD2. CDR3 length: 14 amino acids. With V trimmed by 4 bases and J by 6 bases, 8 bases remained unmatched. Germline V gene data show CDR1 as SGHRS and CDR2 as YFSETQ. CDR3 region: CASSPQIGGDTQYF. DNA of the CDR3: TGCGCCAGCAGCCCACAGATCGGGGGGGATACGCAGTATTTT.

This chain joins TRBV11-3 and TRBJ2-3, with D tentatively TRBD1 (7 bases). Germline-derived CDR1 and CDR2 are SGHNT and YENEEA. Trimming shortened V by 0 bases and J by 3 bases, and 10 bases separated the two germline ends. This CDR3 comprises 15 residues. CDR3 nucleotide sequence: TGTGCCAGCAGCTTAGAGGGGGGACAGACAGATACGCAGTATTTT. This translates into CASSLEGGQTDTQYF.

The chain joins TRBV4-1 to TRBJ2-2; a possible D gene is TRBD1 (6 bases). Trimming took off 0 bases at V and 2 bases at J, with 13 bases between the two ends. The CDR3 consists of 17 residues. Germline-derived CDR1 and CDR2 are MGHRA and YSYEKL. The CDR3 region is CASSQERGTVNTGELFF. The CDR3 coding sequence is TGCGCCAGCAGCCAAGAGAGGGGGACGGTTAACACCGGGGAGCTGTTTTTT.

The chain employs TRBV10-3 and TRBJ1-4; the D is unclear. V was pared by 2 bases and J by 2 bases, with 6 bases between. Germline V gene lookup returns CDR1 ENHRY and CDR2 SYGVKD. The CDR3 length is 14 residues. The chain's CDR3 is CAISEGQTNEKLFF. The CDR3 DNA is TGTGCCATCAGTGAGGGGCAGACTAATGAAAAACTGTTTTTT.

The chain employs TRBV28 and TRBJ2-1, with unresolved D. V was clipped by 2 bases and J by 10 bases, with 15 bases between them. The germline V gene has CDR1 MDHEN and CDR2 SYDVKM. This CDR3 is 14 amino acids long. The CDR3 reads CASSLPTSRLEQFF. The CDR3 DNA reads TGTGCCAGCAGTTTACCCACATCTAGGTTGGAGCAGTTCTTC.

The chain joins TRBV5-5 to TRBJ2-7, with 9 bases identical to TRBD1. From germline, CDR1 is SGHKS and CDR2 YYEKEE (reference sequence). The length of the CDR3 is 14 residues. V shed 4 bases and J 2 bases; nucleotides not matched to a gene: 4. CDR3 sequence reads: CASSPGQGAYEQYF. DNA for the CDR3: TGTGCCAGCAGCCCGGGACAGGGAGCCTACGAGCAGTACTTC.

This chain links TRBV4-1 with TRBJ2-2, with 12 bases that match TRBD2. Trimming removed 4 bases from V and 7 bases from J; junction bases left unmatched: 19. CDR1 is MGHRA, CDR2 YSYEKL, per germline. This CDR3 region has 20 residues. The CDR3 is CASSPAQASGRGDRFGELFF. The CDR3 DNA follows: TGCGCCAGCAGCCCCGCCCAAGCTAGCGGGAGGGGCGATAGGTTCGGGGAGCTGTTTTTT.

The chain combines TRBV28 with TRBJ2-3; 12 nucleotides line up with TRBD2. CDR3 length: 16 amino acids. Germline loops: CDR1 MDHEN, CDR2 SYDVKM. The trim removed 6 bases at V and 3 bases at J, leaving 7 bases unmatched. CDR3 in amino acids: CASSPLLAGGTDTQYF. For the CDR3, the DNA is TGTGCCAGCAGCCCGCTCCTAGCGGGGGGGACAGATACGCAGTATTTT.

The chain recombines TRBV5-1 with TRBJ2-3; 7 bases are shared with TRBD1. In germline, CDR1 is SGHRS, CDR2 YFSETQ. The CDR3 is made up of 14 amino acids. V was clipped by 0 bases and J by 6 bases; unmatched bases: 4. This CDR3 reads CASSLGQGWDTQYF. The DNA of the CDR3 is TGCGCCAGCAGCTTGGGACAGGGTTGGGATACGCAGTATTTT. The full variable domain, rest sourced from reference TRBV5-1 and TRBJ2-3, is KAGVTQTPRYLIKTRGQQVTLSCSPISGHRSVSWYQQTPGQGLQFLFEYFSETQRNKGNFPGRFSGRQFSNSRSEMNVSTLELGDSALYLCASSLGQGWDTQYFGPGTRLTVL.

The chain couples TRBV9 to TRBJ2-1; D perhaps matches TRBD1 (6 bases). The CDR3 spans 14 residues. Trimming shortened V by 5 bases and J by 7 bases, and 16 bases separated the two germline ends. Germline V lookup: CDR1 SGDLS, CDR2 YYNGEE. The CDR3 DNA sequence: TGTGCCAGCAGTCAGGGGCCGAATCTAAATGAGCAGTTCTTC. Translating gives CASSQGPNLNEQFF.

The V and J genes are TRBV6-6 and TRBJ1-5; 10 bases are shared with TRBD1. Losses at the gene ends were 6 bases for V and 6 bases for J; bases not matched to a gene: 5. This CDR3 comprises 14 residues. Germline CDR1 is MNHNY and CDR2 is SVGAGI (reference sequence). CDR3 nucleotides: TGTGCCAGCAGCTCCGGGACAGGGGTTCAGCCCCAGCATTTT. Encoded protein: CASSSGTGVQPQHF.

V is TRBV2 and J is TRBJ2-2, with TRBD2 as a possible D gene (5 bases). Germline V gives CDR1 SNHLY, CDR2 FYNNEI. With 6 bases removed from V and 5 bases from J, the gap between germline ends came to 10 bases. This CDR3 contains 13 residues. CDR3: CASRTTGTGELFF. CDR3 nucleotide sequence: TGTGCCAGCAGGACAACGGGGACCGGGGAGCTGTTTTTT.